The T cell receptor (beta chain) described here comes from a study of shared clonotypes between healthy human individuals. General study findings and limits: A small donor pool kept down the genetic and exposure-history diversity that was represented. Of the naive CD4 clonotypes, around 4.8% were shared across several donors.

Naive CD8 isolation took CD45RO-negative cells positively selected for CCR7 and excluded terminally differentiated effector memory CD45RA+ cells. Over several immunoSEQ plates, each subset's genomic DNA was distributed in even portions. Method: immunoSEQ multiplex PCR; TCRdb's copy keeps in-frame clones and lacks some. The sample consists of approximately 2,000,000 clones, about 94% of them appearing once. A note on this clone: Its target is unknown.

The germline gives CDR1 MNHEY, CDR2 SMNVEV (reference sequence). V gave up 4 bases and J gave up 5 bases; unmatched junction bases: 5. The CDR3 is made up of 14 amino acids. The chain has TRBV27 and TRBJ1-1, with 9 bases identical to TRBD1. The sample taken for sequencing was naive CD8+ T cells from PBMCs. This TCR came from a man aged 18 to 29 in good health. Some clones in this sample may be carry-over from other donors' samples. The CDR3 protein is CASSSPGQGTEAFF. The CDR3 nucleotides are TGTGCCAGCAGTTCACCGGGACAGGGAACTGAAGCTTTCTTT.